This TCR beta chain originates from a study of blood T cell repertoires in COVID-19. Study-level information: Samples representing acute and convalescent COVID-19 were sourced from the United States, Italy and Spain.

Residents of 24 US areas, aged roughly 18 to 89 years, made up the participants. In assigning cohorts, the study relied on participant-reported clinical history. This CDR3 contains 14 residues. Per the germline V gene, CDR1 is SNHLY and CDR2 is FYNNEI. V lost 7 bases to trimming and J lost 6 bases; unmatched junction nucleotides: 7. The data were produced by immunoSEQ multiplex PCR, yet TCRdb's version contains in-frame clones alone and is incomplete. The sample lists about 220,000 clones, 90% occurring once. The sequence came from a man aged 30 to 45 who had been exposed to COVID-19. This chain uses TRBV2 with TRBJ2-1; 9 nucleotides agree with TRBD1. Material for sequencing was PBMCs or T cells enriched from blood (not recorded which). CDR3 protein: CASTDRGISNEQFF. DNA of the CDR3: TGTGCCAGCACAGACAGGGGGATTTCCAATGAGCAGTTCTTC.